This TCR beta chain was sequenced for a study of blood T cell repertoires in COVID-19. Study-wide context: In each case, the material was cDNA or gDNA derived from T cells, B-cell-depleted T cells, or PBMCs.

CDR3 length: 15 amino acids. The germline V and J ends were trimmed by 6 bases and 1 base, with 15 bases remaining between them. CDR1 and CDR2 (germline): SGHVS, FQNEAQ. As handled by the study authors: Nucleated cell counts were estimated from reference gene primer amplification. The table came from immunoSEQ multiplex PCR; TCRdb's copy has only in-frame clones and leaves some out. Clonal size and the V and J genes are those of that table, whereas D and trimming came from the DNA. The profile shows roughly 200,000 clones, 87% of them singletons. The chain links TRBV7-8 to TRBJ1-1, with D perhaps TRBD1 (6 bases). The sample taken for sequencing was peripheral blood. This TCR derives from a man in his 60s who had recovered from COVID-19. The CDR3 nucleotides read TGTGCCAGCAGTTCTCCAGGGGTAGGGAACACTGAAGCTTTCTTT. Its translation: CASSSPGVGNTEAFF.